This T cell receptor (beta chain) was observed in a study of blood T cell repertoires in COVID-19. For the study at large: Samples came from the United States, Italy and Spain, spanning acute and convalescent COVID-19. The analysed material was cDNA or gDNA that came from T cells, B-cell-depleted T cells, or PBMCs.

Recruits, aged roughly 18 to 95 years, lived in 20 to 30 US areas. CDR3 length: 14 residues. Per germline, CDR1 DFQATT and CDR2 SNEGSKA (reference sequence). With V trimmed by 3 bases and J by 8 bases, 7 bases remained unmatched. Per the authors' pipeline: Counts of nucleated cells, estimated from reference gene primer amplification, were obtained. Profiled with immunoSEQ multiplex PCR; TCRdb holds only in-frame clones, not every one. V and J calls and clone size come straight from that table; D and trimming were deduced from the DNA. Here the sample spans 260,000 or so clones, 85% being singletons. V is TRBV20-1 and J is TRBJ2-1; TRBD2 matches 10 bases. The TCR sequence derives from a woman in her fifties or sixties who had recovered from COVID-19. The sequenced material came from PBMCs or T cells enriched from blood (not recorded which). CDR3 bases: TGCAGTGCTAGTGGCCTAGCGGGAGCAGATGAGCAGTTCTTC. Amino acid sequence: CSASGLAGADEQFF.